This record covers a single TCR beta chain. These data come from a study of T cells after somatic rescue of genetic block. In germline, CDR1 is SEHNR, CDR2 FQNEAQ (reference sequence). With 4 bases removed from V and 6 bases from J, the gap between germline ends came to 6 bases. The CDR3 has 11 residues. The table came from immunoSEQ multiplex PCR; TCRdb's copy has only in-frame clones and leaves some out. Among 55,000 to 75,000 clones listed, approximately 90% were seen once. The sequence came from a man aged 40-49 years. Sequencing input: peripheral blood mononuclear cells (PBMCs). This rearrangement joins TRBV7-9 to TRBJ1-2; TRBD1 is a possible D gene (6 bases). The CDR3 sequence is CASSSGDGYTF. The CDR3 DNA sequence: TGTGCCAGCAGCTCAGGGGATGGCTACACCTTC.